The 24 T cell receptor beta chains presented below share a single source sample, sequenced in a study of blood T cell repertoires in COVID-19. Assay used: immunoSEQ multiplex PCR; TCRdb lists only in-frame clones, some missing. Here the sample spans fewer than 250,000 clones, about 90% being singletons. Sequencing used peripheral blood. The receptors here all came from a young man with COVID-19, enrolled during active disease.

The chain joins TRBV5-1 to TRBJ1-3, with D possibly TRBD1 on 5 matching bases. V dropped 1 base and J dropped 4 bases, with 9 bases sitting between them. The germline gives CDR1 SGHRS, CDR2 YFSETQ. CDR3 size: 14 residues. The CDR3 nucleotides read TGCGCCAGCAGCTTGTCAGGGATCGGAAACACCATATATTTT. It yields the protein CASSLSGIGNTIYF.

The chain joins TRBV7-2 to TRBJ2-2; D remains ambiguous. The CDR3 sequence is 14 residues long. V was clipped by 1 base and J by 6 bases, with 9 bases between them. CDR1 and CDR2 (germline): SGHTA, FQGNSA. CDR3 sequence (DNA): TGTGCCAGCAGCTTAGTGATAGCAGCCGGGGAGCTGTTTTTT. Its protein is CASSLVIAAGELFF.

This sequence joins TRBV5-4 and TRBJ2-1; 11 positions match TRBD2. CDR1 is SGHNT and CDR2 is YYREEE in the germline V gene (reference sequence). CDR3 size: 15 residues. Unmatched junction bases numbered 0, after V lost 0 bases and J lost 4 bases. The CDR3 is CASSLVAGGYNEQFF. The CDR3 nucleotides are TGTGCCAGCAGCTTGGTAGCGGGGGGGTACAATGAGCAGTTCTTC.

This clone showed up just once. The chain uses TRBV5-4 and TRBJ2-7; D remains ambiguous. Trimming left V 1 base short and J 2 bases short, with 16 bases between. The CDR3 covers 16 residues. Per germline, CDR1 SGHNT and CDR2 YYREEE (reference sequence). The CDR3 region is CASSLSGLNLAYEQYF. CDR3 in DNA: TGTGCCAGCAGCTTGTCGGGTCTGAACCTGGCCTACGAGCAGTACTTC. Full variable domain (remainder filled in from reference TRBV5-4 and TRBJ2-7): ETGVTQSPTHLIKTRGQQVTLRCSSQSGHNTVSWYQQALGQGPQFIFQYYREEENGRGNFPPRFSGLQFPNYSSELNVNALELDDSALYLCASSLSGLNLAYEQYFGPGTRLTVT.

The V call is TRBV5-1, the J call TRBJ1-1; TRBD1 aligns across 9 bases. Trimming cost V 2 bases and J 5 bases; bases outside gene matches: 7. This CDR3 spans 15 amino acids. CDR1 is SGHRS and CDR2 is YFSETQ in the germline V gene. The DNA of the CDR3 is TGCGCCAGCAGCTTACACCGGGACAGGGCTACTGAAGCTTTCTTT. Its translation is CASSLHRDRATEAFF.

The rearrangement uses TRBV9 and TRBJ1-1; 7 nucleotides line up with TRBD1. The CDR3 is 15 residues long. Germline V gene sequence: CDR1 SGDLS, CDR2 YYNGEE. V lost 4 bases to trimming and J lost 1 base; unmatched junction nucleotides: 7. The CDR3 spells CASSTRDSWNTEAFF. CDR3 sequence (DNA): TGTGCCAGCAGCACACGGGACAGCTGGAACACTGAAGCTTTCTTT.

The chain carries TRBV6-5 and TRBJ2-7; TRBD2 matches at 9 bases. The germline gives CDR1 MNHEY, CDR2 SVGAGI. CDR3 size: 14 residues. Unmatched junction bases numbered 4, after V lost 2 bases and J lost 5 bases. CDR3 nucleotide sequence: TGTGCCAGCAGTTACAAACTAGCGGGCAACGAGCAGTACTTC. It yields the protein CASSYKLAGNEQYF.

This chain connects TRBV6-4 to TRBJ1-2, with D tentatively TRBD1 (5 bases). This CDR3 is 13 amino acids long. The germline V gene encodes CDR1 MRHNA and CDR2 SNTAGT. V lost 4 bases and J lost 3, with 9 bases in between. CDR3 DNA sequence: TGTGCCAGCAGTGGACAGCCGCACTATGGCTACACCTTC. As protein: CASSGQPHYGYTF.

The chain uses TRBV5-1 and TRBJ1-1; D not certain. This CDR3 is built from 14 residues. The V and J ends lost 3 bases and 0 bases respectively, with 9 bases between them. Looked up from germline, CDR1 is SGHRS and CDR2 is YFSETQ. The CDR3 DNA reads TGCGCCAGCAGCTCGAGCCCGCTGAACACTGAAGCTTTCTTT. Translated, it gives CASSSSPLNTEAFF.

This chain links TRBV4-1 with TRBJ2-7; TRBD1 matches 8 bases. There are 15 residues in the CDR3. Trimming cost V 1 base and J 2 bases; bases outside gene matches: 4. Germline values: CDR1 MGHRA, CDR2 YSYEKL. In nucleotides, the CDR3 is TGCGCCAGCAGCCAAGGGGGACAGGTTACCTACGAGCAGTACTTC. Amino acids: CASSQGGQVTYEQYF.

V usage is TRBV6-5 and J usage is TRBJ1-1; 8 bases fit TRBD1. The J segment lost 4 bases and the V segment lost 6 bases, leaving 10 bases of the junction unmatched. Germline assignment: CDR1 MNHEY and CDR2 SVGAGI. This CDR3 is built from 15 residues. CDR3 in DNA: TGTGCCAGCAGCACCAGGGGGCGTCTGGGCACTGAAGCTTTCTTT. Protein: CASSTRGRLGTEAFF.

This chain joins TRBV3-1 (or the pseudogene TRBV3-2) and TRBJ1-1, with TRBD1 matching 10 bases. CDR1 and CDR2 (germline): LGHDT, YNNKEL (reference sequence). With 4 bases clipped from V and 7 bases from J, the junction kept 9 bases outside the gene matches. CDR3 length: 15 residues. Here the CDR3 reads CASSRDRGGDGEAFF. For the CDR3, the DNA is TGTGCCAGCAGCCGGGACAGGGGAGGGGATGGTGAAGCTTTCTTT.

The chain employs TRBV3-1 (or the pseudogene TRBV3-2) and TRBJ1-6; D gene ambiguous. This CDR3 contains 15 residues. CDR1 LGHDT and CDR2 YNNKEL come from the germline V gene (reference sequence). The V end was cut by 0 bases, the J end by 7 bases, with 10 bases between. Here the CDR3 reads CASSQDRSSNSPLHF. The CDR3 nucleotides read TGTGCCAGCAGCCAAGATCGGTCATCGAATTCACCCCTCCACTTT.

The sample holds a few counts of this clone. V usage is TRBV10-2 and J usage is TRBJ1-2, with D maybe TRBD1 (6 bases). V dropped 6 bases and J dropped 0 bases, with 8 bases sitting between them. Germline loops: CDR1 WSHSY, CDR2 SAAADI. The CDR3 has 13 amino acids. The CDR3 spells CASRQGANYGYTF. CDR3 nucleotides: TGCGCCAGCAGACAGGGAGCTAACTATGGCTACACCTTC.

This clone was counted only a few times. One junction end disagrees with the germline gene, perhaps due to a read error. J is TRBJ2-3 and V is TRBV5-1, with 7 positions matching TRBD2. The germline gives CDR1 SGHRS, CDR2 YFSETQ. The CDR3 spans 13 residues. The CDR3 region is CASSLRLADTQYF. CDR3 bases: TGCGCCAGCAGCCTACGACTAGCAGACACGCAGTATTTT.

The chain carries TRBV30 and TRBJ1-6; TRBD1 matches at 11 bases. The V and J ends lost 2 bases and 13 bases, in that order; junction bases with no gene match: 13. The CDR3 has 16 amino acids. Germline V gene data show CDR1 as GTSNPN and CDR2 as SVGIG (reference sequence). CDR3 loop: CAWSPGTGGPLGPLHF. Here the CDR3 DNA reads TGTGCCTGGAGTCCCGGGACAGGGGGTCCCTTGGGTCCCCTCCACTTT.

This chain connects TRBV3-1 (or the pseudogene TRBV3-2) to TRBJ2-1; TRBD2 agrees at 8 bases. Germline CDR1 LGHDT, CDR2 YNNKEL (reference sequence). The trim removed 2 bases at V and 6 bases at J, leaving 9 bases unmatched. The CDR3 runs to 16 residues. Written as DNA, the CDR3 is TGTGCCAGCAGCCAAAGGGGAACGGGGACTAGCAATGAGCAGTTCTTC. Translating gives CASSQRGTGTSNEQFF.

The rearrangement joins TRBV19 to TRBJ1-5; 7 bases match TRBD1. The CDR3 loop spans 18 amino acids. CDR1 and CDR2 from the germline V gene are LNHDA and SQIVND (reference sequence). J lost 0 bases, V lost 1 base, and 9 bases had no gene match. CDR3 region: CASSIGIYRGFSNQPQHF. CDR3 coding DNA: TGTGCCAGTAGTATAGGAATCTACAGGGGCTTTAGCAATCAGCCCCAGCATTTT.

V is TRBV27 and J is TRBJ1-6, with TRBD1 matching over 8 bases. Germline V gives CDR1 MNHEY, CDR2 SMNVEV (reference sequence). V lost 5 bases, J lost 8 bases, and 8 bases stayed unmatched. The CDR3 runs to 15 residues. For the CDR3, the DNA is TGTGCCAGCAGTGCACCGGGACAGGATGATTCACCCCTCCACTTT. Its protein is CASSAPGQDDSPLHF.

This chain connects TRBV24-1 to TRBJ1-4; 7 nucleotides agree with TRBD1. The length of the CDR3 is 15 residues. The trim removed 3 bases at V and 5 bases at J, leaving 5 bases unmatched. From germline, CDR1 is KGHDR and CDR2 SFDVKD. CDR3 in amino acids: CATSDPDRANEKLFF. The DNA for the CDR3 is TGTGCCACCAGTGATCCCGACAGGGCGAATGAAAAACTGTTTTTT.

This clone was picked up a small number of times. This chain links TRBV7-9 with TRBJ2-7, with 7 bases aligning to TRBD1. Germline CDR1 is SEHNR and CDR2 is FQNEAQ (reference sequence). The CDR3 contains 12 residues. Unmatched junction bases numbered 4, after V lost 5 bases and J lost 6 bases. CDR3 amino acids: CASSRQGSEQYF. CDR3 sequence (DNA): TGTGCCAGCAGCCGACAGGGTTCCGAGCAGTACTTC.

The chain joins TRBV2 to TRBJ2-5, with 8 positions matching TRBD2. V dropped 4 bases and J dropped 3; count of bases not matched to a gene: 10. Per the germline V gene, CDR1 is SNHLY and CDR2 is FYNNEI. The CDR3 consists of 16 residues. CDR3 sequence reads: CASSAGPRGGEETQYF. In nucleotides, the CDR3 is TGTGCCAGCAGTGCGGGTCCTCGGGGGGGAGAAGAGACCCAGTACTTC.

The chain uses TRBV19 and TRBJ1-5, with 8 positions matching TRBD1. The CDR3 is made up of 17 amino acids. The J segment lost 7 bases and the V segment lost 5 bases, leaving 16 bases of the junction unmatched. CDR1 is LNHDA and CDR2 is SQIVND in the germline V gene (reference sequence). The CDR3 spells CASSPKGGRGPSQPQHF. The CDR3 DNA follows: TGTGCCAGTAGTCCAAAGGGGGGCAGGGGGCCATCACAGCCCCAGCATTTT.

The chain uses TRBV5-4 and TRBJ2-5; 7 nucleotides match TRBD2. The ends lost 4 bases at V and 4 bases at J; junction bases unmatched: 7. Per germline, CDR1 SGHNT and CDR2 YYREEE (reference sequence). This CDR3 spans 14 amino acids. CDR3 in DNA: TGTGCCAGCAGCCGAGGACTAGGTGGAGAGACCCAGTACTTC. Translation: CASSRGLGGETQYF.